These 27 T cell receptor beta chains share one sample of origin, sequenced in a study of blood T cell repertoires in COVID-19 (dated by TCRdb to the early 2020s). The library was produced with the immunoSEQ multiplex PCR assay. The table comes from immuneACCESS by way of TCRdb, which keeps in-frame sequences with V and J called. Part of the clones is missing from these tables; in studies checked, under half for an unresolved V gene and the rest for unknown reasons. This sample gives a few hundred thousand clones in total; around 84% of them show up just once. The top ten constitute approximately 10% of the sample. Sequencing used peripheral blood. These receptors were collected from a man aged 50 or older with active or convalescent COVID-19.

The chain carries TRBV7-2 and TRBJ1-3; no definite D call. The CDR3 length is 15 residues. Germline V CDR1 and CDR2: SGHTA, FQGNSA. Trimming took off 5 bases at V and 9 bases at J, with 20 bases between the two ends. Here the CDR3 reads CASSPTTPQVGTIYF. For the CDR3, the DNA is TGTGCCAGCAGCCCGACGACACCTCAAGTGGGCACCATATATTTT.

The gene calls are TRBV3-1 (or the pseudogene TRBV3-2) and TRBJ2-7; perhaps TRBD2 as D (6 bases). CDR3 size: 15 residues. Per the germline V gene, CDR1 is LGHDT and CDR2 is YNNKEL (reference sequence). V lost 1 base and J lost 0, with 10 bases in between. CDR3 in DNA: TGTGCCAGCAGCCAAGGGAGGGGAAGCTCCTACGAGCAGTACTTC. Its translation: CASSQGRGSSYEQYF.

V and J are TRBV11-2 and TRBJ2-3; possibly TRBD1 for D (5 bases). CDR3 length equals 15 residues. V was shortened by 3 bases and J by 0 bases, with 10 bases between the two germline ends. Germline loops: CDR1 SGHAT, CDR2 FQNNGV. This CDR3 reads CASSFQGSSTDTQYF. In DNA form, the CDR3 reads TGTGCCAGCAGCTTTCAGGGTTCTAGCACAGATACGCAGTATTTT.

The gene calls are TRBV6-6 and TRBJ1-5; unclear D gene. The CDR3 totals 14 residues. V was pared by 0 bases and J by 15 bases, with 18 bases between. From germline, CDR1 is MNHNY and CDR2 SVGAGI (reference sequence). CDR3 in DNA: TGTGCCAGCAGTTACTCGAGTACGGGGTCCTATCGGCATTTT. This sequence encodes CASSYSSTGSYRHF.

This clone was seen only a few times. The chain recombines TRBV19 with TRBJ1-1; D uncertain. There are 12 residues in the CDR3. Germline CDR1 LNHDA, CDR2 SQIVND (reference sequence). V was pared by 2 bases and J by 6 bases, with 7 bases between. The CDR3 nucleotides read TGTGCCAGTAGTATAATTCCCTCTGAAGCTTTCTTT. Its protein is CASSIIPSEAFF.

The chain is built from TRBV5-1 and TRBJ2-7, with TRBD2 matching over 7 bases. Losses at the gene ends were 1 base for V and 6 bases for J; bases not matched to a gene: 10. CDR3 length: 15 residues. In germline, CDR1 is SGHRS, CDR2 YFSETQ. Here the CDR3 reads CASSLTSGIMGEQYF. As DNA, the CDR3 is TGCGCCAGCAGCTTGACAAGCGGGATCATGGGCGAGCAGTACTTC. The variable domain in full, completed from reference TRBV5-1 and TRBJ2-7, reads KAGVTQTPRYLIKTRGQQVTLSCSPISGHRSVSWYQQTPGQGLQFLFEYFSETQRNKGNFPGRFSGRQFSNSRSEMNVSTLELGDSALYLCASSLTSGIMGEQYFGPGTRLTVT.

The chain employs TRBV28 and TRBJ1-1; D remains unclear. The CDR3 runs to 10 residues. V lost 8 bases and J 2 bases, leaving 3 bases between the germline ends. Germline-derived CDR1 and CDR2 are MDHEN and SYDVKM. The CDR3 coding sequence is TGTGCCAGCGGCAACACTGAAGCTTTCTTT. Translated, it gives CASGNTEAFF.

Here the CDR3 DNA reads TGTGCCATCAGGACGGACAGGGGAACCCAAGAGACCCAGTACTTC. This codes for CAIRTDRGTQETQYF. The chain uses TRBV10-3 and TRBJ2-5, with 9 bases matching TRBD1. In germline, CDR1 is ENHRY, CDR2 SYGVKD. With V trimmed by 6 bases and J by 1 base, 6 bases remained unmatched. The CDR3 is 15 amino acids.

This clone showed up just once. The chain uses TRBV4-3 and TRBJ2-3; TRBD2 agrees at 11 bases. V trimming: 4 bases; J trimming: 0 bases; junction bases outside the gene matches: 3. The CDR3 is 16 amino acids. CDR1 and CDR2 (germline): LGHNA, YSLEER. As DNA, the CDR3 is TGCGCCAGCAGCCTGACTAGCGGGAAAAGCACAGATACGCAGTATTTT. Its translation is CASSLTSGKSTDTQYF.

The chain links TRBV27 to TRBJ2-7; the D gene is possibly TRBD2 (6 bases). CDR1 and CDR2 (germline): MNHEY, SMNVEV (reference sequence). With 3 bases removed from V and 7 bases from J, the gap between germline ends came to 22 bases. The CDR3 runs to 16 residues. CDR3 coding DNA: TGTGCCAGCAGTTTGAGACTAGGAACCCACACTCGGGAGCAGTACTTC. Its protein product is CASSLRLGTHTREQYF.

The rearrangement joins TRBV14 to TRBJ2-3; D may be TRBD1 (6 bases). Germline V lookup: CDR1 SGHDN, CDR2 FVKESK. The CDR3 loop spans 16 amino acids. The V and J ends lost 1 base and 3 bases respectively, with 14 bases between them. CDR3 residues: CASSQAVTGWTDTQYF. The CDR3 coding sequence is TGTGCCAGCAGCCAAGCCGTGACAGGATGGACAGATACGCAGTATTTT.

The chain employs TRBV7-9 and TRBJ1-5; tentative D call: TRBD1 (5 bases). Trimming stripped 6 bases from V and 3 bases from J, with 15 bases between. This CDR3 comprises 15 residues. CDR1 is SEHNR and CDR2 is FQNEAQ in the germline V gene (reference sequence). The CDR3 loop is CASSGEGLSNQPQHF. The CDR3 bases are TGTGCCAGCAGTGGGGAGGGACTTTCCAATCAGCCCCAGCATTTT.

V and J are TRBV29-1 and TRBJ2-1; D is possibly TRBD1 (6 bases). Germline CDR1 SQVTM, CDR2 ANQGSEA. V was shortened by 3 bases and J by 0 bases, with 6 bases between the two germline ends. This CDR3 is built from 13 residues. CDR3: CSVDRGSYNEQFF. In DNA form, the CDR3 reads TGCAGCGTTGACAGGGGCTCCTACAATGAGCAGTTCTTC.

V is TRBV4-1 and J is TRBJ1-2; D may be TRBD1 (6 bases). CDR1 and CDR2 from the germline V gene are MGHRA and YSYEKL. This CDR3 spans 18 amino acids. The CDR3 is CPRPQLPAGTYLNYGYTF. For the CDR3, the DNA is TGCCCCCGCCCTCAACTCCCTGCCGGGACATATCTAAACTATGGCTACACCTTC.

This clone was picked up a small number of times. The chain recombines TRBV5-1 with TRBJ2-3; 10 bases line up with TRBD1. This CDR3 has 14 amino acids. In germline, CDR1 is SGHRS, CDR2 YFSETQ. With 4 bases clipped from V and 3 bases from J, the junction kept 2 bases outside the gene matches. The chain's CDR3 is CASSMGQGTDTQYF. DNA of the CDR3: TGCGCCAGCAGCATGGGACAGGGGACAGATACGCAGTATTTT.

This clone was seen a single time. The CDR3 reads CASSERPAPEKLFF. In DNA form, the CDR3 reads TGTGCCAGCAGTGAGAGGCCAGCGCCGGAAAAACTGTTTTTT. The V gene is TRBV6-6, the J gene TRBJ1-4; no clear D gene. V was clipped by 5 bases and J by 8 bases, with 15 bases between them. The germline V gene has CDR1 MNHNY and CDR2 SVGAGI (reference sequence). This CDR3 comprises 14 residues.

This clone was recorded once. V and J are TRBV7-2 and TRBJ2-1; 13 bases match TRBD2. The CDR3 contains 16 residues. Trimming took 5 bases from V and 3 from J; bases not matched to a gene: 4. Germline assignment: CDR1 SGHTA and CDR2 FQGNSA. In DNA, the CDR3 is TGTGCCAGCAGCAGAGGACTAGCGGGGGTCTACAATGAGCAGTTCTTC. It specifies CASSRGLAGVYNEQFF.

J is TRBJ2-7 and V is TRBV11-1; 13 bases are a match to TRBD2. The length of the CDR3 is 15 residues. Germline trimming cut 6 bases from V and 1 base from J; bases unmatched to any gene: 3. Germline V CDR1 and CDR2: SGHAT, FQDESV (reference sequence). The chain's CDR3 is CASRPGLAGSYEQYF. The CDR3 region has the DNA TGTGCCAGCAGACCGGGACTAGCGGGATCCTACGAGCAGTACTTC.

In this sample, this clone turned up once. The CDR3 DNA is TGTGCCAGCAGCCACCTTTCTCTAGAGCAGTTCTTC. Translated, it gives CASSHLSLEQFF. The chain employs TRBV3-1 (or the pseudogene TRBV3-2) and TRBJ2-1; no reliable D call. The CDR3 spans 12 residues. The V end was cut by 3 bases, the J end by 10 bases, with 10 bases between. Germline V CDR1 and CDR2: LGHDT, YNNKEL (reference sequence).

The CDR3 DNA is TGTGCCAGCAGCGGACAGGGAAGGCATGAGCAGTTCTTC. Translating gives CASSGQGRHEQFF. V is TRBV9 and J is TRBJ2-1; 7 nucleotides align to TRBD1. Germline CDR1 and CDR2: SGDLS and YYNGEE. V was pared by 3 bases and J by 8 bases, with 5 bases of the junction left unmatched. The CDR3 consists of 13 residues.

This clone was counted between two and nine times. The CDR3 region is CASSPNRDSLYGYTF. The CDR3, as DNA: TGTGCCAGCAGCCCGAACCGGGACAGCCTCTATGGCTACACCTTC. The chain is built from TRBV7-2 and TRBJ1-2; 7 bases match TRBD1. The CDR3 contains 15 residues. Germline CDR1 SGHTA, CDR2 FQGNSA. The J segment lost 4 bases and the V segment lost 5 bases, leaving 10 bases of the junction unmatched.

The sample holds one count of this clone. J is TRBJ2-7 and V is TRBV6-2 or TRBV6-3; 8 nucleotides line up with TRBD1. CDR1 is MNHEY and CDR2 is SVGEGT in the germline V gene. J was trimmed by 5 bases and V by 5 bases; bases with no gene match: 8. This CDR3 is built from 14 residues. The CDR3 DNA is TGTGCCAGCAGTCGCCTGGACAGGGCCAACGAGCAGTACTTC. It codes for CASSRLDRANEQYF.

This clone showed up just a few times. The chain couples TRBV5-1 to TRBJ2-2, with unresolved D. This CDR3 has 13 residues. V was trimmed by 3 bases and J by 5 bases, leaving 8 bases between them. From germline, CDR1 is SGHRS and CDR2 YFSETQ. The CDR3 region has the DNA TGCGCCAGCAGCTCTGCGTGGACCGGGGAGCTGTTTTTT. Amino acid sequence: CASSSAWTGELFF.

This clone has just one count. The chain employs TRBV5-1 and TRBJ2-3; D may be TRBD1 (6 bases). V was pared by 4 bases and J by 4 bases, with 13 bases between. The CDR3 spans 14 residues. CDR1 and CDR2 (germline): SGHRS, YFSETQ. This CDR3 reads CASSPRTVADTQYF. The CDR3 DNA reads TGCGCCAGCAGCCCCCGGACAGTCGCAGATACGCAGTATTTT.

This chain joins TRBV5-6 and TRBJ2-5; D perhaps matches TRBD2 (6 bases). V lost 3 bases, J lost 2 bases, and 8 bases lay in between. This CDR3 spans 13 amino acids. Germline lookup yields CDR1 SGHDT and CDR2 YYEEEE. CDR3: CASSWGRQETQYF. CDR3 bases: TGTGCCAGCAGCTGGGGGAGGCAAGAGACCCAGTACTTC.

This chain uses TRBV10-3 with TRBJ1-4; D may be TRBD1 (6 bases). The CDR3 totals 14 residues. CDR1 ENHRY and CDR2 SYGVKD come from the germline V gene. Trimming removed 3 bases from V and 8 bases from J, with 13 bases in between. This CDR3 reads CAISDQSGGEKLFF. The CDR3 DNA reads TGTGCCATCAGTGACCAATCGGGGGGCGAAAAACTGTTTTTT.

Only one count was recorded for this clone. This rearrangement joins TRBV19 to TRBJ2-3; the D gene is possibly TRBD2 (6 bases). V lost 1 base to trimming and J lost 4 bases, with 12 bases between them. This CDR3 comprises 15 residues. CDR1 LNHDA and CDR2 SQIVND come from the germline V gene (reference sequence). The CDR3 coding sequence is TGTGCCAGTAGTATAGGGGCGGGGCCTGCAGATACGCAGTATTTT. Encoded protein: CASSIGAGPADTQYF.